These 7 T cell receptor beta chains were all obtained from the same sample, sequenced in a study of blood T cell repertoires in COVID-19 (dated by TCRdb to the early 2020s). The method behind the library was the immunoSEQ multiplex PCR assay. TCRdb obtained this table from immuneACCESS and retained in-frame rearrangements with V and J assigned. These tables miss some clones; where compared with another copy, unresolved V genes account for less than half of the shortfall, and the remainder is unexplained. Across this sample there are 210,000 or so clones, with 83% seen only once. The biggest ten clones account for roughly 1.3% of the sample. Specimen: peripheral blood. These TCRs come from a woman in her thirties with COVID-19, enrolled during active disease.

The chain has TRBV14 and TRBJ2-7, with a weak D call TRBD2 (6 bases). This CDR3 has 15 residues. Trimming removed 0 bases from V and 7 bases from J, with 16 bases in between. Germline V gene data show CDR1 as SGHDN and CDR2 as FVKESK. CDR3 in amino acids: CASSQEWDSGGEQYF. Written as DNA, the CDR3 is TGTGCCAGCAGCCAAGAATGGGACTCCGGTGGGGAGCAGTACTTC. The full variable domain, its missing parts supplied by reference TRBV14 and TRBJ2-7, is EAGVTQFPSHSVIEKGQTVTLRCDPISGHDNLYWYRRVMGKEIKFLLHFVKESKQDESGMPNNRFLAERTGGTYSTLKVQPAELEDSGVYFCASSQEWDSGGEQYFGPGTRLTVT.

This rearrangement joins TRBV5-6 to TRBJ2-3, with 14 positions matching TRBD2. With V trimmed by 3 bases and J by 2 bases, 5 bases remained unmatched. CDR1 and CDR2 from the germline V gene are SGHDT and YYEEEE. The CDR3 totals 17 residues. CDR3 sequence: CASSWGTSGGFTDTQYF. CDR3 sequence (DNA): TGTGCCAGCAGCTGGGGGACTAGCGGGGGTTTCACAGATACGCAGTATTTT.

This clone was recorded a few times. The chain carries TRBV9 and TRBJ2-5, with D unresolved. Germline values: CDR1 SGDLS, CDR2 YYNGEE. This CDR3 comprises 13 residues. V was cut by 4 bases and J by 6 bases, with 13 bases left in between. This CDR3 is CASSQLGDKTQYF. CDR3 nucleotides: TGTGCCAGCAGCCAACTCGGTGACAAGACCCAGTACTTC.

The chain carries TRBV5-5 and TRBJ1-1; D is unresolved. Germline V gene sequence: CDR1 SGHKS, CDR2 YYEKEE (reference sequence). Between the trimmed V and J ends, which lost 1 base and 4 bases, there was a span of 14 bases. The CDR3 covers 15 residues. CDR3 residues: CASSLLSGEGTEAFF. The CDR3 DNA follows: TGTGCCAGCAGCTTGTTGAGTGGGGAGGGCACTGAAGCTTTCTTT.

This rearrangement joins TRBV10-3 to TRBJ2-7; tentatively, D is TRBD2 (5 bases). The CDR3 length is 13 residues. The germline V gene has CDR1 ENHRY and CDR2 SYGVKD. The V gene lost 10 bases and the J gene lost 3 bases, with 16 bases spanning the gap. Here the CDR3 reads CATKTDGNYEQYF. DNA of the CDR3: TGTGCCACCAAGACGGACGGGAACTACGAGCAGTACTTC.

This rearrangement joins TRBV7-2 to TRBJ1-5; TRBD1 matches 7 bases. The V gene end was trimmed by 5 bases and the J gene end by 1 base; junction bases not matched to a gene: 2. The V gene's germline CDR1 is SGHTA and CDR2 FQGNSA. This CDR3 contains 14 residues. In DNA form, the CDR3 reads TGTGCCAGCAGCCCGACAGGGAGCAATCAGCCCCAGCATTTT. As protein: CASSPTGSNQPQHF.

The chain recombines TRBV7-9 with TRBJ2-1, with 10 bases aligning to TRBD2. The CDR3 runs to 15 residues. Per germline, CDR1 SEHNR and CDR2 FQNEAQ (reference sequence). The junction had 8 bases not matched to a gene; V was cut back by 7 bases and J by 5 bases. CDR3 nucleotide sequence: TGTGCCAGCAATTTTCTCCTAGCGGGGGACAATGAGCAGTTCTTC. It specifies CASNFLLAGDNEQFF.